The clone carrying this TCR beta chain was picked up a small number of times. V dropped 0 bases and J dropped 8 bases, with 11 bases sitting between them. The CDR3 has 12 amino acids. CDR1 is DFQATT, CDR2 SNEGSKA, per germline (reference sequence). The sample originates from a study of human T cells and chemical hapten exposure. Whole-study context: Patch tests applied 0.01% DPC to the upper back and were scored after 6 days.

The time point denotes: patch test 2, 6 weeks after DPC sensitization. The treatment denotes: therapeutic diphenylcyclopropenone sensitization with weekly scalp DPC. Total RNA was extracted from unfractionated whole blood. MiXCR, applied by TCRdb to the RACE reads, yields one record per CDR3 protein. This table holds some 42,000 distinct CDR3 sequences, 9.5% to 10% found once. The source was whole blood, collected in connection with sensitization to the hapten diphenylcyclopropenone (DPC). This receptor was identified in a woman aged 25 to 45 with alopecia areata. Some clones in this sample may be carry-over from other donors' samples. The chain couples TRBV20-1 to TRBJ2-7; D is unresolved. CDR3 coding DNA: TGCAGTGCTAGAGATCTAGACCGCAAGCAGTACTTC. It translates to CSARDLDRKQYF.